This T cell receptor (beta chain) was profiled in a study of blood T cell repertoires in COVID-19. This CDR3 region has 15 residues. The ends were cut back, 8 bases at V and 0 bases at J, with 11 bases in the middle. CDR1 and CDR2 (germline): ENHRY, SYGVKD. This table comes from immunoSEQ multiplex PCR, and its TCRdb copy is limited to in-frame clones, with some not included. The sample contains about 330,000 clones, nearly 90% of which appear only once. Sequencing was performed on PBMCs or T cells enriched from blood (not recorded which). The clonotype was recovered from a woman in her twenties or thirties who had recovered from COVID-19. V usage is TRBV10-3 and J usage is TRBJ2-6, with unresolved D. CDR3 loop: CAISAELSGANVLTF. CDR3 coding DNA: TGTGCCATCTCTGCGGAACTCTCTGGGGCCAACGTCCTGACTTTC.